Presented here are 5 T cell receptor beta chains from one specimen sequenced in a study of glioma-infiltrating T cells after dendritic cell vaccination (dated by TCRdb to about 2016). Receptor amplification or capture employed the immunoSEQ multiplex PCR assay. Not all clones reach the TCRdb copy of this immuneACCESS table, which keeps in-frame sequences only. Checked studies attribute under half of the gap to unresolved V genes and leave the rest unexplained. This sample gives about 96,000 clones in total; about 79% of them show up just once. The ten largest clones capture 5.5% to 7% of the sample. The source was blood, collected before dendritic cell vaccination. The receptors come from a human donor with glioblastoma.

A single count supports this clone. The V and J genes are TRBV4-2 and TRBJ1-4; 10 bases align to TRBD1. V trimming: 0 bases; J trimming: 8 bases; junction bases outside the gene matches: 9. CDR1 is LGHNA and CDR2 is YNFKEQ in the germline V gene. This CDR3 has 17 amino acids. CDR3 in amino acids: CASSQDPGGQGGEKLFF. The CDR3 nucleotides read TGTGCCAGCAGCCAAGATCCGGGAGGACAGGGGGGGGAAAAACTGTTTTTT.

The chain combines TRBV6-1 with TRBJ2-7; TRBD2 matches 10 bases. V trimming: 8 bases; J trimming: 5 bases; junction bases outside the gene matches: 12. In germline, CDR1 is MNHNS, CDR2 SASEGT. The CDR3 extends over 15 amino acids. Here the CDR3 reads CASSYSGTSAHEQYF. DNA of the CDR3: TGTGCCAGCTCCTATTCCGGGACTAGCGCACACGAGCAGTACTTC.

This rearrangement joins TRBV11-1 to TRBJ2-4, with D hard to call. CDR3 length: 13 amino acids. Trimming took 2 bases from V and 2 from J, leaving 4 bases between them. CDR1 SGHAT and CDR2 FQDESV come from the germline V gene (reference sequence). This chain's CDR3 is CASSLSTKNIQYF. The CDR3, as DNA: TGTGCCAGCAGCTTAAGCACCAAAAACATTCAGTACTTC.

The rearrangement uses TRBV4-1 and TRBJ2-7; 14 bases map to TRBD2. The germline CDR1 and CDR2 sequences are MGHRA and YSYEKL. This CDR3 region has 18 residues. V trimming: 4 bases; J trimming: 4 bases; junction bases outside the gene matches: 12. CDR3 DNA sequence: TGCGCCAGCAGCCCGCCAACTGGACTAGCGGGAGGCGCTTACGAGCAGTACTTC. Translated, it gives CASSPPTGLAGGAYEQYF.

The CDR3 reads CASSPQGNQPQHF. The CDR3 nucleotides are TGTGCCAGTAGTCCACAGGGGAATCAGCCCCAGCATTTT. This rearrangement joins TRBV19 to TRBJ1-5, with 7 bases identical to TRBD1. CDR3 length: 13 amino acids. Germline CDR1 reads LNHDA; CDR2 reads SQIVND (reference sequence). Germline trimming cut 5 bases from V and 4 bases from J; bases unmatched to any gene: 2.